This T cell receptor beta chain was sequenced in a study of blood T cell repertoires in COVID-19 (dated by TCRdb to 2020 to 2021). In terms of the full investigation: Samples covering the acute and convalescent phases of COVID-19 were provided by collaborators in the United States, Italy and Spain. The prospective study material was composed of cDNA or gDNA derived from T cells, B-cell-depleted T cells, or PBMCs. The sample metadata nearly always contained a de-identified subject ID, COVID-19 status, age in years and sex. A freely available public database, intended as a resource for researchers studying the immune response to SARS-CoV-2, is where the repertoires were released. Deeply sampled blood TCRbeta repertoires from subjects exposed to, actively infected with, or recovered from COVID-19 were included in the dataset. Where available, HLA class I and class II types were obtained from metadata supplied by the sample provider rather than from assay-based typing. Samples came from the ongoing ImmuneRACE study (first 160 participants) plus 1,254 subjects from 6 global collaborators.

Based on the germline V gene, the CDR1 and CDR2 sequences are SGDLS and YYNGEE. Compared with germline, V lacks 0 bases and J lacks 4 bases; bases without a gene match: 5. The CDR3 numbers 15 residues from cysteine through phenylalanine. Only the CDR3 DNA stays, 45 bases, in frame from base 1. Overall study outcomes, separate from this receptor: The amount of clinical and demographic metadata varied by source and participant and was provided uncurated.

Collaborating institutions collected whole blood in K2EDTA tubes following their own protocols. For TCRbeta analysis, collaborators shipped samples in one of three forms: frozen whole blood, isolated PBMCs, or DNA extracted from either of those sample types. About this clone itself: Its antigen is not yet known. Base qualities are not provided; no much larger clone lies one nucleotide away.

The immunoSEQ Assay, a bias-controlled multiplex PCR, was used to amplify TCRbeta CDR3 regions from genomic DNA. For the original study's pipeline: The number of nucleated cells in each sample was estimated by amplification of reference gene primers within the assay. Sequence reads were collapsed and filtered to measure the absolute abundance of every unique TCRbeta CDR3 rearrangement. For each sample, productive Simpson clonality was calculated as the square root of Simpson's diversity index over productive rearrangements. Sourced from immuneACCESS, this table was stored by TCRdb with only in-frame sequences that have V and J called. A share of the clones is absent; for the studies checked, an unresolved V gene accounts for under half, and the remainder has no known explanation. Clone size and the V and J calls come from that table; the DNA yielded D and trimming. The table for this sample lists around 99,000 clones; 75% to 85% of them were counted only once. The top ten constitute about a sixth of the sample.

Sequencing was done on a sample of peripheral blood. The TCR sequence derives from a woman over 75 with active or convalescent COVID-19. The chain couples TRBV9 to TRBJ2-7; TRBD2 agrees with 9 junctional bases. The CDR3 loop reads CASSVEAGGPYEQYF. The DNA sequence follows: TGTGCCAGCAGCGTAGAGGCGGGAGGGCCATACGAGCAGTACTTC.